This is a list of T cell receptor beta chains from one sample in a study of T cells in localized non-small cell lung cancer. Method: immunoSEQ multiplex PCR; TCRdb's copy keeps in-frame clones and lacks some. The table lists 35,000 to 45,000 clones, over 85% of them singletons. Sequenced material: peripheral blood, taken before any cancer treatment. The receptors here all came from a female donor aged 60 or older with stage I lung adenocarcinoma. The CDR3 runs from the conserved cysteine through the conserved F or W. The D gene is left open where the match is weak. Clone size is stated in some rows and not others, as once, few, many or a class when expanded.

d_gene,v_gene,j_gene,abundance,CDR3aa,CDR3nt
-,TRBV15,TRBJ1-2,-,CATSSIGVGGYTF,TGTGCCACCTCCAGCATAGGGGTTGGCGGCTACACCTTC
TRBD1,TRBV11-2,TRBJ1-4,-,CASSLQGDNEKLFF,TGTGCCAGCAGCCTACAGGGGGATAATGAAAAACTGTTTTTT
-,TRBV5-4,TRBJ1-3,-,CASREGNSGNTIYF,TGTGCCAGCAGAGAGGGAAACTCTGGAAACACCATATATTTT
-,TRBV5-1,TRBJ1-4,-,CASSLTATVREKLFF,TGCGCCAGCAGCTTGACAGCAACCGTGCGGGAAAAACTGTTTTTT
-,TRBV5-4,TRBJ1-1,-,CASSLVQADTEAFF,TGTGCCAGCAGCTTGGTTCAGGCGGACACTGAAGCTTTCTTT
-,TRBV6-6,TRBJ2-1,-,CASSYDWGREQFF,TGTGCCAGCAGTTACGATTGGGGGCGTGAGCAGTTCTTC
TRBD2,TRBV7-6,TRBJ2-1,-,CASSLPGGTSGGTNEQFF,TGTGCCAGCAGCTTACCCGGGGGAACTAGCGGGGGAACCAATGAGCAGTTCTTC
-,TRBV7-9,TRBJ1-1,-,CASSLAGENTEAFF,TGTGCCAGCAGCTTAGCGGGGGAGAACACTGAAGCTTTCTTT
-,TRBV4-2,TRBJ2-1,-,CASTTNPGIGYNEQFF,TGTGCCAGCACCACCAACCCCGGTATTGGCTACAATGAGCAGTTCTTC
-,TRBV28,TRBJ2-7,-,CASSDTGITYEQYF,TGTGCCAGCAGTGATACCGGGATTACCTACGAGCAGTACTTC
TRBD2,TRBV27,TRBJ2-5,-,CASSSSPLRTSGVETQYF,TGTGCCAGCAGTTCCTCCCCCCTTCGGACTAGCGGGGTAGAGACCCAGTACTTC
TRBD1,TRBV7-8,TRBJ2-3,-,CASSLLSGTGGTDTQYF,TGTGCCAGCAGCTTACTCTCCGGGACAGGGGGCACAGATACGCAGTATTTT
-,TRBV14,TRBJ1-1,-,CASTLTGRGNTEAFF,TGTGCCAGCACCCTGACGGGGAGGGGTAACACTGAAGCTTTCTTT
-,TRBV19,TRBJ2-5,-,CASSRTETQYF,TGTGCCAGTAGCCGGACAGAGACCCAGTACTTC
TRBD2,TRBV5-1,TRBJ2-7,-,CASSSWTSGGPGEQYF,TGCGCCAGCAGCTCCTGGACTAGCGGGGGGCCGGGCGAGCAGTACTTC
-,TRBV14,TRBJ2-2,-,CASSQLNTGELFF,TGTGCCAGCAGCCAGCTCAACACCGGGGAGCTGTTTTTT
-,TRBV19,TRBJ2-1,once,CASSPIRGEQFF,TGTGCCAGTAGTCCAATCCGGGGTGAGCAGTTCTTC
-,TRBV18,TRBJ2-2,-,CASSPPTGVDSGELFF,TGTGCCAGCTCACCACCGACTGGGGTAGACTCCGGGGAGCTGTTTTTT
TRBD1,TRBV29-1,TRBJ2-2,-,CSVGHPYRSGGNTGELFF,TGCAGCGTTGGGCACCCGTATCGATCAGGGGGCAACACCGGGGAGCTGTTTTTT
TRBD1,TRBV27,TRBJ1-6,-,CASSLGFEGGEGNSPLHF,TGTGCCAGCAGTTTAGGGTTTGAAGGGGGCGAGGGTAATTCACCCCTCCACTTT
TRBD1,TRBV5-1,TRBJ1-2,-,CASSATGDYGYTF,TGCGCCAGCAGCGCAACAGGGGACTATGGCTACACCTTC
-,TRBV2,TRBJ2-3,-,CASKFERGTDTQYF,TGTGCCAGCAAATTTGAGCGCGGCACAGATACGCAGTATTTT
TRBD2,TRBV5-1,TRBJ2-3,-,CASSLAPGLAGRLTDTQYF,TGCGCCAGCAGCTTGGCCCCGGGGCTAGCGGGGCGCCTCACAGATACGCAGTATTTT